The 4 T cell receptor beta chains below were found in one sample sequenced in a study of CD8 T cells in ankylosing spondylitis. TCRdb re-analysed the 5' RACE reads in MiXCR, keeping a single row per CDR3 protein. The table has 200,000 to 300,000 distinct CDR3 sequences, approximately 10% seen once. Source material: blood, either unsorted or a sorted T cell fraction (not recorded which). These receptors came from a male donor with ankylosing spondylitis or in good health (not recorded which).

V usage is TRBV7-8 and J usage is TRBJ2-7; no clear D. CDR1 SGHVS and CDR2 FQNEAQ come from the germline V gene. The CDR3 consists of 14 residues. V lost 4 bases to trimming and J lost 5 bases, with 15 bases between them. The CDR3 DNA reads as TGTGCCAGCAGCTCCAGCGTGGGAACGGACGAGCAGTACTTC. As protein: CASSSSVGTDEQYF.

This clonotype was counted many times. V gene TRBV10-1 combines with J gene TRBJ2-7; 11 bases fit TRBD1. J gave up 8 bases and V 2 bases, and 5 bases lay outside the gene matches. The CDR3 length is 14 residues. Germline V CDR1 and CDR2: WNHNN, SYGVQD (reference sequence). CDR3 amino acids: CASSEGWTGGKQYF. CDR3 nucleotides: TGCGCCAGCAGTGAGGGATGGACAGGGGGCAAGCAGTACTTC.

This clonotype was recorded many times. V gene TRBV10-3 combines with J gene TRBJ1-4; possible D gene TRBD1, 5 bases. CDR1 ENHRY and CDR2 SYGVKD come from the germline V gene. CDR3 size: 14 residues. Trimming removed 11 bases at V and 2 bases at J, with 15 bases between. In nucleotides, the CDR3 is TGTGCCTCCCAACCGGGGCAGACTAATGAAAAACTGTTTTTT. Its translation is CASQPGQTNEKLFF.

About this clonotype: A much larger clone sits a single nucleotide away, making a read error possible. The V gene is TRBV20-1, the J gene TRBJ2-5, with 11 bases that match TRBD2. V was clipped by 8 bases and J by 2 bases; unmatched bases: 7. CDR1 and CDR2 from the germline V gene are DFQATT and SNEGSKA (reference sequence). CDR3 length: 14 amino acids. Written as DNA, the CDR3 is TGCAGTACTCTCCTAGCGGGAGGTCAAGAGACCCAGTACTTC. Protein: CSTLLAGGQETQYF.